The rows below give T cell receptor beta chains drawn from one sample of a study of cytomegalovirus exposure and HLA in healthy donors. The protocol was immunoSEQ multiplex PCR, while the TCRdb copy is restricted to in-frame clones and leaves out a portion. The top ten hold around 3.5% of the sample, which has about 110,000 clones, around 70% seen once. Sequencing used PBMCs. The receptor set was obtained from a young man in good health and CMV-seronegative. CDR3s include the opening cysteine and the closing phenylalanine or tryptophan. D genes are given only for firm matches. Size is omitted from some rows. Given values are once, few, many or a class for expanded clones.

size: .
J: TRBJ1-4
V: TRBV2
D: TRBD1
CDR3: CASSRGQGFGEKLFF
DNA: TGTGCCAGCAGCCGAGGACAGGGGTTTGGTGAAAAACTGTTTTTT

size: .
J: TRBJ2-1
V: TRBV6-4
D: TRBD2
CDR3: CASSLSSGSSYNEQFF
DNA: TGTGCCAGCAGTCTTTCTAGCGGGAGCTCCTACAATGAGCAGTTCTTC

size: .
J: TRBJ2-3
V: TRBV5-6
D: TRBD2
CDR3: CASSSGLAGGDTQYF
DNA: TGTGCCAGCAGCTCCGGACTAGCGGGAGGAGATACGCAGTATTTT

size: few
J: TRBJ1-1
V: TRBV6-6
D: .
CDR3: CASSYRPDSTNTEAFF
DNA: TGTGCCAGCAGTTACCGGCCGGACAGTACCAACACTGAAGCTTTCTTT

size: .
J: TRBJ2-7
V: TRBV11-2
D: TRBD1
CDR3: CASSPDREGEQYF
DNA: TGTGCCAGCAGCCCCGACAGGGAAGGAGAGCAGTACTTC

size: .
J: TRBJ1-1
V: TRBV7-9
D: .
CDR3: CASSLGGISAFF
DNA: TGTGCCAGCAGCTTAGGCGGGATAAGCGCTTTCTTT

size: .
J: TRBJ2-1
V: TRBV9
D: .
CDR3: CASSVDLGSNNEQFF
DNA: TGTGCCAGCAGCGTAGATCTCGGGAGCAACAATGAGCAGTTCTTC

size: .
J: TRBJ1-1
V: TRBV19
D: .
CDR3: CASSNTGIVSFF
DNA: TGTGCCAGTAGCAATACAGGGATTGTATCTTTCTTT

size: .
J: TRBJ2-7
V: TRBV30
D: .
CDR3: CALDRQVSAYEQYF
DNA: TGTGCCCTAGACAGACAGGTCAGTGCCTACGAGCAGTACTTC

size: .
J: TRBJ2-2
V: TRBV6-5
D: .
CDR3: CASSWDLSNTGELFF
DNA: TGTGCCAGCAGTTGGGACTTGTCAAACACCGGGGAGCTGTTTTTT

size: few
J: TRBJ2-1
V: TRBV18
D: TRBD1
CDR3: CASSPTGFYNEQFF
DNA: TGTGCCAGCTCACCGACAGGGTTTTACAATGAGCAGTTCTTC

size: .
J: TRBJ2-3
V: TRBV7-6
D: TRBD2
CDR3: CASSIPTSGKSSISTDTQYF
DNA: TGTGCCAGCAGCATTCCGACTAGCGGGAAGAGCAGTATTAGCACAGATACGCAGTATTTT

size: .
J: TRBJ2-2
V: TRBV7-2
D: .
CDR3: CASSLSPGGAGLGELFF
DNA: TGTGCCAGCAGCCTCTCCCCCGGGGGAGCGGGCCTCGGGGAGCTGTTTTTT

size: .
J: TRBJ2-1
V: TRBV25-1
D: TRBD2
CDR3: CASREEGGRDSYNEQFF
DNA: TGTGCCAGCAGAGAAGAGGGCGGGAGAGACTCCTACAATGAGCAGTTCTTC

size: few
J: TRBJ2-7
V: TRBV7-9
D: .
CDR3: CASSLAGRSYEQYF
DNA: TGTGCCAGCAGCTTAGCAGGGAGATCCTACGAGCAGTACTTC

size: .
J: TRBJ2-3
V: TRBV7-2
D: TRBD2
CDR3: CASSSGTSGSSLDTQYF
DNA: TGTGCCAGCAGCTCCGGGACTAGCGGGAGCAGTCTAGATACGCAGTATTTT

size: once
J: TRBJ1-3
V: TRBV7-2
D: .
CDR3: CASSYGDIGNTIYF
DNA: TGTGCCAGCAGCTACGGGGACATCGGAAACACCATATATTTT

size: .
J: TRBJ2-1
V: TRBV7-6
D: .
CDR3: CASSPRGYNEQFF
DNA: TGTGCCAGCAGCCCCCGCGGGTACAATGAGCAGTTCTTC

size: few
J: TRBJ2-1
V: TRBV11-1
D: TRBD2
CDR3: CASSWTSGGGYNEQFF
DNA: TGTGCCAGCAGCTGGACTAGCGGGGGTGGGTACAATGAGCAGTTCTTC

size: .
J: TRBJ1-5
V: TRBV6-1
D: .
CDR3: CASTRDTTVQPQHF
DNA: TGTGCCAGCACGAGGGACACGACCGTTCAGCCCCAGCATTTT

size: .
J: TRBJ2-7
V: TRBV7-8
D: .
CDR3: CASSLGGTVSYEQYF
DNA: TGTGCCAGCAGCTTAGGCGGGACAGTATCCTACGAGCAGTACTTC

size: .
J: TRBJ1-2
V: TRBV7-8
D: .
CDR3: CASSPVGAGYGYTF
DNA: TGTGCCAGCAGCCCTGTGGGGGCTGGATATGGCTACACCTTC

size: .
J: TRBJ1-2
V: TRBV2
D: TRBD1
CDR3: CASTRTGATDGYTF
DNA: TGTGCCAGCACCCGAACAGGGGCCACGGATGGCTACACCTTC

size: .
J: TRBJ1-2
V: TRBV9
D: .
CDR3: CASSVDIWGDTNYGYTF
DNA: TGTGCCAGCAGCGTAGATATTTGGGGAGACACTAACTATGGCTACACCTTC

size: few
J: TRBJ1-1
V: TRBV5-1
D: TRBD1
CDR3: CASSSGQPDMNTEAFF
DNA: TGCGCCAGCAGCTCGGGACAGCCGGACATGAACACTGAAGCTTTCTTT

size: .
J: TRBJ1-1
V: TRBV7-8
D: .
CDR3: CASSLDMRTEAFF
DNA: TGTGCCAGCAGCTTAGATATGCGGACAGAAGCTTTCTTT

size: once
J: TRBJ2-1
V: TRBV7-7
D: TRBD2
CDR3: CASSWGLADSSYNEQFF
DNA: TGTGCTAGCAGCTGGGGACTAGCGGATAGCTCCTACAATGAGCAGTTCTTC

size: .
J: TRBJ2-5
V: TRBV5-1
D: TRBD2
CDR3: CASSLGGTGGQETQYF
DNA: TGCGCCAGCAGCTTGGGGGGGACGGGGGGACAAGAGACCCAGTACTTC

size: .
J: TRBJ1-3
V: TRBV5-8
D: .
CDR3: CASSLGAHYGNTIYF
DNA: TGTGCCAGCAGCTTAGGGGCACACTATGGAAACACCATATATTTT

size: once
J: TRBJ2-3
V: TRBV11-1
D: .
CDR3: CASSLAEAWDTQYF
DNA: TGTGCCAGCAGCTTAGCCGAGGCTTGGGATACGCAGTATTTT

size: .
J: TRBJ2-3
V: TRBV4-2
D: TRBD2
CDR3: CASSQDPSGRGTDTQYF
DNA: TGTGCCAGCAGCCAGGACCCTAGCGGCCGTGGCACAGATACGCAGTATTTT

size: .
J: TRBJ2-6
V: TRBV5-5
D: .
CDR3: CASSFSTGANVLTF
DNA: TGTGCCAGCAGCTTTTCAACAGGGGCCAACGTCCTGACTTTC

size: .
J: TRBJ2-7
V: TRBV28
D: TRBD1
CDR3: CASIPGQAGREQYF
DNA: TGTGCCAGCATTCCCGGACAGGCGGGTCGCGAGCAGTACTTC

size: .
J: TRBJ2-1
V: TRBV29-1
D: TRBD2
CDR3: CSVNKGGRASGVLNEQFF
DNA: TGCAGCGTCAACAAGGGCGGGAGGGCCAGCGGGGTACTCAATGAGCAGTTCTTC

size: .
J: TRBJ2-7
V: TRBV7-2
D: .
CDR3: CASSLGREGYEQYF
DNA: TGTGCCAGCAGCTTAGGACGGGAAGGCTACGAGCAGTACTTC

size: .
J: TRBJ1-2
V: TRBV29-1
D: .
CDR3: CSVLGPLLYGYTF
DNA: TGCAGCGTTCTGGGCCCGCTCCTCTATGGCTACACCTTC

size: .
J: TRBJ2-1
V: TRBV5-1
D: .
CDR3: CASSLALGKNEQFF
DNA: TGCGCCAGCAGCTTGGCCCTGGGCAAAAATGAGCAGTTCTTC

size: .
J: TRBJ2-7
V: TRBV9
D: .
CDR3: CASSVGGSSAEQYF
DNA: TGTGCCAGCAGCGTAGGAGGGAGTTCTGCCGAGCAGTACTTC

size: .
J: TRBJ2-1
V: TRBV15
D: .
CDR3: CATSRDLVGAENEQFF
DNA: TGTGCCACCAGCAGAGATCTGGTGGGAGCGGAAAATGAGCAGTTCTTC

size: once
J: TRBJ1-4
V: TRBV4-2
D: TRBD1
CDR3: CASSPGQGNSNEKLFF
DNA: TGTGCCAGCAGCCCGGGACAGGGGAACTCTAATGAAAAACTGTTTTTT

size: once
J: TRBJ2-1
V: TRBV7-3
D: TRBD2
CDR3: CASSSGTRNEQFF
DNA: TGTGCCAGCAGCTCCGGGACTAGAAATGAGCAGTTCTTC

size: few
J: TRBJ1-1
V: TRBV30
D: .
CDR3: CAWSVSGVNTEAFF
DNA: TGTGCCTGGAGTGTATCCGGGGTGAACACTGAAGCTTTCTTT